This entry lists 8 T cell receptor beta chains sequenced from one sample in a study of CD8 T cells in Susac syndrome. The RNA input was about 0.5 to 1 ug, and it was reverse transcribed with random hexamers. TCRdb independently ran MiXCR on the immunoSEQ multiplex PCR reads; one entry per CDR3 protein. The data contain about 60,000 distinct CDR3 sequences, about 94% of them singletons. The sample comprised CD8+ T cells from PBMCs. These receptors came from a human donor with multiple sclerosis.

This chain uses TRBV15 with TRBJ2-7; no clear D gene. Looked up from germline, CDR1 is LNHNV and CDR2 is YYDKDF (reference sequence). This CDR3 contains 16 residues. V gave up 0 bases and J gave up 0 bases, with 12 bases separating them. This CDR3 is CATSREENLVSYEQYF. For the CDR3, the DNA is TGTGCCACCAGCAGAGAGGAAAACCTAGTCTCCTACGAGCAGTACTTC.

The chain employs TRBV29-1 and TRBJ1-2, with unresolved D. V was cut by 1 base and J by 4 bases, with 7 bases left in between. Germline V CDR1 and CDR2: SQVTM, ANQGSEA. This CDR3 is built from 12 residues. The chain's CDR3 is CSVEGAAYGYTF. CDR3 coding DNA: TGCAGCGTTGAAGGGGCGGCCTATGGCTACACCTTC.

The chain couples TRBV20-1 to TRBJ2-1, with TRBD1 matching over 12 bases. This CDR3 is 18 amino acids long. V lost 3 bases and J lost 0; bases outside the gene matches: 9. The germline gives CDR1 DFQATT, CDR2 SNEGSKA (reference sequence). As DNA, the CDR3 is TGCAGTGCTAGCGCCGGGACAGGGGGCAGAAACTCCTACAATGAGCAGTTCTTC. This gives the protein CSASAGTGGRNSYNEQFF.

This chain connects TRBV12-3 or TRBV12-4 to TRBJ1-3, with no clear D. V lost 7 bases and J lost 4, with 8 bases in between. This CDR3 spans 12 amino acids. CDR3 DNA: TGTGCCAGCAAGATTCAAGGAAACACCATATATTTT. Protein: CASKIQGNTIYF.

This clonotype has a single count. The V gene is TRBV29-1, the J gene TRBJ1-2; no firm D call. The CDR3 has 13 residues. CDR1 is SQVTM, CDR2 ANQGSEA, per germline. V lost 3 bases and J 5 bases, leaving 13 bases between the germline ends. CDR3 in amino acids: CSVDLGRMYGYTF. As DNA, the CDR3 is TGCAGCGTTGATCTTGGCAGGATGTATGGCTACACCTTC.

This chain connects TRBV3-1 to TRBJ2-7; D possibly corresponds to TRBD2 (5 bases). The CDR3 contains 18 residues. The V gene lost 0 bases and the J gene lost 9 bases, with 27 bases spanning the gap. CDR1 and CDR2 (germline): LGHDT, YNNKEL (reference sequence). CDR3 in amino acids: CASSQDSLRASRLSRQYF. The CDR3 coding sequence is TGTGCCAGCAGCCAAGATTCGCTGAGGGCTAGCCGTCTCAGTAGGCAGTACTTC.

This chain joins TRBV9 and TRBJ2-7; possible D gene TRBD1, 5 bases. CDR1 and CDR2 (germline): SGDLS, YYNGEE. The CDR3 loop spans 14 amino acids. V was cut by 0 bases and J by 6 bases, with 13 bases left in between. The CDR3 DNA reads as TGTGCCAGCAGCGTAGGTGCTGGGGCCCGCGAGCAGTACTTC. Amino acid sequence: CASSVGAGAREQYF.

The rearrangement links TRBV13 to TRBJ1-1; perhaps TRBD1 as D (5 bases). Germline V gene sequence: CDR1 PRHDT, CDR2 FYEKMQ (reference sequence). CDR3 size: 17 residues. Between the trimmed V and J ends, which lost 6 bases and 0 bases, there was a span of 20 bases. The CDR3 spells CASSLTTDGGMNTEAFF. DNA of the CDR3: TGTGCCAGCAGTCTTACCACCGATGGGGGTATGAACACTGAAGCTTTCTTT.